Below, 5 T cell receptor beta chains from the same sample are listed, as sequenced in a study of CD8+ T cells in alopecia areata. Reverse transcribed after extraction, RNA yielded cDNA as the sequencing template. Assay used: immunoSEQ multiplex PCR; TCRdb lists only in-frame clones, some missing. The sample holds 110,000 or so clones, 55% to 70% seen once. The sample comprised CD4+ T cells sorted from blood. Receptors originate from a human donor in good health.

The V and J genes are TRBV4-1 and TRBJ2-1; 8 bases are a match to TRBD2. CDR1 MGHRA and CDR2 YSYEKL come from the germline V gene. This CDR3 is 13 amino acids long. V lost 1 base to trimming and J lost 9 bases; unmatched junction nucleotides: 2. The CDR3 spells CASSQGLASEQFF. CDR3 DNA sequence: TGCGCCAGCAGCCAAGGACTAGCGAGTGAGCAGTTCTTC.

A single count supports this clone. The J gene is TRBJ2-1, the V gene TRBV9, with 7 bases matching TRBD2. V was pared by 0 bases and J by 5 bases, with 2 bases of the junction left unmatched. CDR3 length: 14 amino acids. Germline CDR1 SGDLS, CDR2 YYNGEE. The CDR3 region has the DNA TGTGCCAGCAGCGTAGGGGAGGGCCACAATGAGCAGTTCTTC. Translating gives CASSVGEGHNEQFF.

The V and J genes are TRBV7-9 and TRBJ2-1; 9 nucleotides agree with TRBD1. In germline, CDR1 is SEHNR, CDR2 FQNEAQ (reference sequence). V lost 3 bases to trimming and J lost 2 bases; unmatched junction nucleotides: 8. This CDR3 is 17 amino acids long. The CDR3 DNA sequence: TGTGCCAGCAGCTTGGCTTGGGACAGGGTGACCTACAATGAGCAGTTCTTC. Protein: CASSLAWDRVTYNEQFF.

The rearrangement joins TRBV18 to TRBJ1-1, with D hard to call. The CDR3 extends over 14 amino acids. From germline, CDR1 is KGHSH and CDR2 LQKENI. V lost 3 bases and J 5 bases, leaving 13 bases between the germline ends. The CDR3 region is CASSPRTRETEAFF. The DNA for the CDR3 is TGTGCCAGCTCACCCCGGACGCGGGAGACTGAAGCTTTCTTT.

The chain is built from TRBV5-1 and TRBJ2-7; 7 bases fit TRBD1. The germline V gene encodes CDR1 SGHRS and CDR2 YFSETQ. The CDR3 sequence is 15 residues long. Trimming took 5 bases from V and 2 from J; bases not matched to a gene: 10. CDR3 amino acids: CASSLTGEPTYEQYF. The CDR3 DNA is TGCGCCAGCAGTTTAACAGGGGAACCCACCTACGAGCAGTACTTC.